The 17 T cell receptor beta chains presented below share a single source sample, sequenced in a study of T cell responses to AZD1222 COVID-19 vaccine. The table came from immunoSEQ multiplex PCR; TCRdb's copy has only in-frame clones and leaves some out. The sample holds about 73,000 clones; about nine tenths are singletons and the top ten take over 1.3%. The sequencing here drew on peripheral blood, taken 28 days after the second AZD1222 dose. Receptor source: an adult who received the AZD1222 COVID-19 vaccine.

The chain has TRBV7-8 and TRBJ2-7; unclear D gene. V shed 5 bases and J shed 6 bases, with 20 bases lying between them. The CDR3 totals 15 residues. CDR1 is SGHVS, CDR2 FQNEAQ, per germline. CDR3 DNA: TGTGCCAGCAGCCAGCCCAGAGTGGGGAAGGCCGAGCAGTACTTC. As protein: CASSQPRVGKAEQYF.

The chain uses TRBV2 and TRBJ1-1; 11 bases line up with TRBD1. This CDR3 is built from 17 residues. Trimming took 3 bases from V and 4 from J; bases not matched to a gene: 10. Germline lookup yields CDR1 SNHLY and CDR2 FYNNEI. The CDR3: CASSDWGQGGIATEAFF. The CDR3 DNA sequence: TGTGCCAGCAGTGACTGGGGACAGGGGGGGATAGCCACTGAAGCTTTCTTT.

This clone was seen a handful of times. This rearrangement joins TRBV28 to TRBJ1-1, with 12 nucleotides matching TRBD1. The V gene's germline CDR1 is MDHEN and CDR2 SYDVKM. The CDR3 extends over 17 amino acids. J was trimmed by 11 bases and V by 11 bases; bases with no gene match: 24. The CDR3 sequence: CACRGSLGQGAFPWAFF. CDR3 bases: TGTGCCTGCCGTGGTAGCCTGGGACAGGGGGCTTTCCCCTGGGCTTTCTTT.

This clone appeared a few times. This chain links TRBV7-9 with TRBJ2-7; unclear D gene. The V and J ends lost 0 bases and 2 bases respectively, with 11 bases between them. CDR3 length equals 15 residues. CDR1 and CDR2 from the germline V gene are SEHNR and FQNEAQ (reference sequence). The CDR3 coding sequence is TGTGCCAGCAGCTTAGCGGGATACGGTGCCTACGAGCAGTACTTC. It yields the protein CASSLAGYGAYEQYF. Drawing the rest from reference TRBV7-9 and TRBJ2-7, the complete variable domain is DTGVSQNPRHKITKRGQNVTFRCDPISEHNRLYWYRQTLGQGPEFLTYFQNEAQLEKSRLLSDRFSAERPKGSFSTLEIQRTEQGDSAMYLCASSLAGYGAYEQYFGPGTRLTVT.

As DNA, the CDR3 is TGTGCCAGTAGTATTTCCGGGACAGGGATTGAAAAACTGTTTTTT. This sequence encodes CASSISGTGIEKLFF. This chain links TRBV19 with TRBJ1-4; 9 nucleotides match TRBD1. Germline values: CDR1 LNHDA, CDR2 SQIVND (reference sequence). This CDR3 has 15 amino acids. V was pared by 3 bases and J by 7 bases, with 6 bases of the junction left unmatched.

This clone was picked up a small number of times. The CDR3 here is CASSLVFDRGRIFSGYTF. CDR3 nucleotide sequence: TGTGCCAGCAGCTTAGTCTTCGACAGGGGGCGAATATTTTCTGGCTACACCTTC. The chain carries TRBV7-2 and TRBJ1-2, with 10 bases aligning to TRBD1. The CDR3 spans 18 residues. The germline V gene has CDR1 SGHTA and CDR2 FQGNSA. V was clipped by 1 base and J by 7 bases; unmatched bases: 15.

The rearrangement joins TRBV5-1 to TRBJ2-1; the match to TRBD1 covers 8 bases. CDR3 length: 15 amino acids. In germline, CDR1 is SGHRS, CDR2 YFSETQ. The J segment lost 4 bases and the V segment lost 5 bases, leaving 8 bases of the junction unmatched. The CDR3, as DNA: TGCGCCAGCAGTCCCCAGGGGGCGGGTTACAATGAGCAGTTCTTC. Its protein product is CASSPQGAGYNEQFF.

This chain joins TRBV4-3 and TRBJ2-5; 8 bases are shared with TRBD1. This CDR3 contains 14 residues. CDR1 is LGHNA, CDR2 YSLEER, per germline. V lost 2 bases and J lost 4; bases outside the gene matches: 3. CDR3 in amino acids: CASSQQGAGETQYF. In DNA, the CDR3 is TGCGCCAGCAGCCAACAGGGGGCTGGAGAGACCCAGTACTTC.

CDR3 residues: CSATYNEQFF. The DNA for the CDR3 is TGCAGTGCAACTTACAATGAGCAGTTCTTC. The J gene is TRBJ2-1, the V gene TRBV20-1; D call uncertain. The germline V gene has CDR1 DFQATT and CDR2 SNEGSKA (reference sequence). This CDR3 is built from 10 residues. V was shortened by 6 bases and J by 4 bases, with 4 bases between the two germline ends.

This rearrangement joins TRBV7-2 to TRBJ1-2; tentative D call: TRBD1 (5 bases). Germline V gene sequence: CDR1 SGHTA, CDR2 FQGNSA. This CDR3 comprises 14 residues. Trimming pared 5 bases from V and 5 bases from J, leaving 15 bases between. The CDR3 bases are TGTGCCAGCAGCCCCGCGCACGACAGTTATGGCTACACCTTC. This sequence encodes CASSPAHDSYGYTF.

This sequence joins TRBV6-1 and TRBJ2-5, with 10 bases that match TRBD1. V lost 2 bases to trimming and J lost 3 bases; unmatched junction nucleotides: 6. Germline CDR1 is MNHNS and CDR2 is SASEGT. The CDR3 extends over 16 amino acids. Written as DNA, the CDR3 is TGTGCCAGCAGTGAAAGATGGGGACAGGGGAAAGAGACCCAGTACTTC. This translates into CASSERWGQGKETQYF.

The genes are TRBV5-1 and TRBJ2-2; TRBD2 might be the D (5 bases). The germline V gene encodes CDR1 SGHRS and CDR2 YFSETQ. Deletions cut 6 bases from V and 6 bases from J, with 21 bases between. The CDR3 length is 16 residues. CDR3 in DNA: TGCGCCAGCAAAGGAGGTTCGGGCAGGACCGCCGGGGAGCTGTTTTTT. Its translation: CASKGGSGRTAGELFF.

The chain couples TRBV28 to TRBJ2-7; 8 bases are shared with TRBD1. The V segment lost 2 bases and the J segment 4 bases; nucleotides outside the gene matches: 4. This CDR3 contains 14 residues. Germline assignment: CDR1 MDHEN and CDR2 SYDVKM. The CDR3 here is CASSLRTGSYEQYF. CDR3 bases: TGTGCCAGCAGTTTACGGACAGGGTCATACGAGCAGTACTTC.

This clone was observed a single time. The chain employs TRBV6-5 and TRBJ2-6; D is unresolved. Germline loops: CDR1 MNHEY, CDR2 SVGAGI. The germline V and J ends were trimmed by 6 bases and 4 bases, with 10 bases remaining between them. The CDR3 loop spans 14 amino acids. The CDR3, as DNA: TGTGCCAGCAGGACTCCTTCCGGGGCCAACGTCCTGACTTTC. Protein product: CASRTPSGANVLTF.

The gene calls are TRBV18 and TRBJ2-4; 7 nucleotides agree with TRBD2. With V trimmed by 3 bases and J by 2 bases, 4 bases remained unmatched. The germline V gene has CDR1 KGHSH and CDR2 LQKENI. This CDR3 is built from 15 residues. The DNA for the CDR3 is TGTGCCAGCTCACCGCCCGGGGGGTCCAAAAACATTCAGTACTTC. Its translation is CASSPPGGSKNIQYF. Filled out from reference TRBV18 and TRBJ2-4, the complete variable domain reads NAGVMQNPRHLVRRRGQEARLRCSPMKGHSHVYWYRQLPEEGLKFMVYLQKENIIDESGMPKERFSAEFPKEGPSILRIQQVVRGDSAAYFCASSPPGGSKNIQYFGAGTRLSVL.

The gene calls are TRBV15 and TRBJ2-7; TRBD2 might be the D (6 bases). CDR3 length: 13 residues. The V end was cut by 5 bases, the J end by 9 bases, with 17 bases between. The germline V gene encodes CDR1 LNHNV and CDR2 YYDKDF (reference sequence). CDR3 loop: CATSGEWGVMQYF. CDR3 nucleotides: TGTGCCACCAGCGGCGAATGGGGGGTGATGCAGTACTTC.

This chain joins TRBV6-1 and TRBJ2-7, with 7 bases fitting TRBD1. CDR1 is MNHNS and CDR2 is SASEGT in the germline V gene. This CDR3 is built from 15 residues. Losses at the gene ends were 0 bases for V and 5 bases for J; bases not matched to a gene: 7. CDR3 amino acids: CASSEALQGIHEQYF. The CDR3 DNA reads TGTGCCAGCAGTGAAGCGCTACAGGGGATCCACGAGCAGTACTTC.